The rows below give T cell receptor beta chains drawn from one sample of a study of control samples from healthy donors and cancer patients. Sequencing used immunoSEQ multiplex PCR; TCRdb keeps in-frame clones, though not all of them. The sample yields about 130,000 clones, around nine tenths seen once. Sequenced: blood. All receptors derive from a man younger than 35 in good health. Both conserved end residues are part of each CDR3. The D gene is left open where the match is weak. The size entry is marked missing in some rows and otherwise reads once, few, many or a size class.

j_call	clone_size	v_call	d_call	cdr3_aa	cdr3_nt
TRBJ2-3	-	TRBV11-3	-	CASSFGGLDTQYF	TGTGCCAGCAGCTTCGGGGGCCTGGATACGCAGTATTTT
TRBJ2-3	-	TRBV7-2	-	CASTLTDTQYF	TGTGCCAGCACCTTAACAGATACGCAGTATTTT
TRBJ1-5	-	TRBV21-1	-	CASSKGGDRGAQPQHF	TGTGCCAGCAGCAAAGGGGGGGACAGGGGGGCTCAGCCCCAGCATTTT
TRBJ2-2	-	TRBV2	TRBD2	CASSDFLAGSRTGELFF	TGTGCCAGCAGTGATTTCCTAGCGGGATCGAGGACCGGGGAGCTGTTTTTT
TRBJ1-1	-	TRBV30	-	CAWSNRRGNTEAFF	TGTGCCTGGAGTAACCGCCGAGGGAACACTGAAGCTTTCTTT
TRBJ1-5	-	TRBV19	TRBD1	CASSGQDNQPQHF	TGTGCCAGTAGTGGACAGGATAATCAGCCCCAGCATTTT
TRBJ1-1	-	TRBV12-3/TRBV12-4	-	CASSTDGLGEAFF	TGTGCCAGCAGTACGGACGGTCTGGGGGAAGCTTTCTTT
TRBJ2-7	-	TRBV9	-	CASSVGLRGHDEQYF	TGTGCCAGCAGCGTAGGACTTAGGGGACACGACGAGCAGTACTTC
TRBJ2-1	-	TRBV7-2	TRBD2	CASSQMGTSGSEQFF	TGTGCCAGCAGCCAAATGGGGACTAGCGGTTCTGAGCAGTTCTTC
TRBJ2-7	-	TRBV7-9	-	CATSPALGRAYEQYF	TGTGCCACCTCCCCGGCCCTGGGACGGGCCTACGAGCAGTACTTC
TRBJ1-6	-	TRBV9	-	CASSVATGYNNSPLHF	TGTGCCAGCAGCGTAGCTACCGGCTATAATAATTCACCCCTCCACTTT
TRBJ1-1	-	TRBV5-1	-	CASSLGQLDTEAFF	TGCGCCAGCAGCTTGGGACAGCTAGACACTGAAGCTTTCTTT
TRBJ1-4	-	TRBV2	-	CASNPALNEKLFF	TGTGCCAGCAACCCCGCTCTTAATGAAAAACTGTTTTTT
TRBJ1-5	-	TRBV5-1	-	CASRAGSNQPQHF	TGCGCCAGCAGGGCGGGTAGCAATCAGCCCCAGCATTTT
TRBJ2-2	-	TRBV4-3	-	CASSDQVYSLDGELFF	TGCGCCAGCAGCGACCAAGTTTATTCCCTTGACGGGGAGCTGTTTTTT
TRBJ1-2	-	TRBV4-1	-	CASSQIDGGENYGYTF	TGCGCCAGCAGCCAGATCGACGGGGGGGAGAACTATGGCTACACCTTC
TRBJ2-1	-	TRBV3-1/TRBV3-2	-	CASSQGSFWYRDNNEQFF	TGTGCCAGCAGCCAAGGCAGTTTTTGGTACCGGGACAACAATGAGCAGTTCTTC
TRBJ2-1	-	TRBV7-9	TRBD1	CASSLVSLGQGYNEQFF	TGTGCCAGCAGCTTAGTCTCCCTGGGACAGGGATACAATGAGCAGTTCTTC
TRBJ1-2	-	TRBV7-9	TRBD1	CASSSRDRSNYGYTF	TGTGCCAGCAGCTCCCGGGACAGGTCGAACTATGGCTACACCTTC
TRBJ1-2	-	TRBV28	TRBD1	CASSSIPGQSNYGYTF	TGTGCCAGCAGTTCAATTCCGGGACAGTCTAACTATGGCTACACCTTC
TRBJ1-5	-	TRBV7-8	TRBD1	CASSPQGDQPQHF	TGTGCCAGCAGCCCCCAGGGGGATCAGCCCCAGCATTTT
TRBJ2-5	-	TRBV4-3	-	CASSQGTAGIGETQYF	TGCGCCAGCAGCCAAGGGACAGCGGGGATCGGAGAGACCCAGTACTTC
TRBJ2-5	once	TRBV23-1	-	CASSQAPGFGQETQYF	TGCGCCAGCAGTCAGGCTCCGGGGTTTGGGCAAGAGACCCAGTACTTC
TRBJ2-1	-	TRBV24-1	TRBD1	CATSDLGQGAVEQFF	TGTGCCACCAGTGATTTAGGACAGGGGGCAGTTGAGCAGTTCTTC
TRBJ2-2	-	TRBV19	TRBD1	CASRTGVSGELFF	TGTGCCAGTAGGACAGGGGTCTCCGGGGAGCTGTTTTTT
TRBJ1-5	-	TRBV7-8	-	CASSLGDSNQPQHF	TGTGCCAGCAGCTTAGGAGATAGCAATCAGCCCCAGCATTTT
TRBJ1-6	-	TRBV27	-	CASSFHNIKGNSPLHF	TGTGCCAGCAGTTTTCACAATATAAAGGGAAATTCACCCCTCCACTTT
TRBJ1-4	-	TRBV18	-	CASSLPGEKNEKLFF	TGTGCCAGCTCATTGCCAGGGGAAAAAAATGAAAAACTGTTTTTT
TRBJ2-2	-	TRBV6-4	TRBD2	CASSERGDTGELFF	TGTGCCAGCAGTGAGCGGGGGGACACCGGGGAGCTGTTTTTT
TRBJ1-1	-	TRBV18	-	CASSPPGNTEAFF	TGTGCCAGCTCACCACCAGGGAACACTGAAGCTTTCTTT
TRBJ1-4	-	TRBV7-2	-	CASSLVGRGQNEKLFF	TGTGCCAGCAGCTTAGTGGGCCGGGGCCAAAATGAAAAACTGTTTTTT
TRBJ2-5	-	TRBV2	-	CASSELGKKETQYF	TGTGCCAGCAGTGAGTTAGGGAAGAAAGAGACCCAGTACTTC
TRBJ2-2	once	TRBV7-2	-	CASSFGRVLNTGELFF	TGTGCCAGCAGCTTTGGCAGGGTCCTAAACACCGGGGAGCTGTTTTTT
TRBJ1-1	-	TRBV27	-	CASSLATPGPWEAFF	TGTGCCAGCAGTTTAGCGACACCGGGACCCTGGGAAGCTTTCTTT
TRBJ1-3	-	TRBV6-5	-	CATRERGNTIYF	TGTGCCACCCGAGAAAGGGGAAACACCATATATTTT
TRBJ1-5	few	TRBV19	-	CASSIGRVNQPQHF	TGTGCCAGTAGTATAGGCCGGGTGAATCAGCCCCAGCATTTT
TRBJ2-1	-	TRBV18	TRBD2	CASSPRTSTNPSSYNEQFF	TGTGCCAGCTCACCTAGGACTAGCACAAACCCGAGCTCCTACAATGAGCAGTTCTTC
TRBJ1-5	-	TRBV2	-	CASSGTDNQPQHF	TGTGCCAGCAGTGGCACGGACAATCAGCCCCAGCATTTT
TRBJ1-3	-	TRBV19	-	CASSPSLRGTTGNTIYF	TGTGCCAGTAGTCCCTCGCTAAGGGGAACTACTGGAAACACCATATATTTT
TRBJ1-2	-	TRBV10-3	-	CAIGGTPLTSGYTF	TGTGCCATCGGGGGGACACCGCTAACAAGTGGCTACACCTTC
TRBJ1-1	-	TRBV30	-	CATTRDRVNTEAFF	TGTGCCACCACCAGGGATCGGGTGAACACTGAAGCTTTCTTT
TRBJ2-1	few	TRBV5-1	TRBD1	CASSQTGTVSNEQFF	TGCGCCAGCAGCCAAACCGGGACAGTGTCCAATGAGCAGTTCTTC
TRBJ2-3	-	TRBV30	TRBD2	CAWSSAGVLTDTQYF	TGTGCCTGGAGTTCAGCGGGGGTGCTGACAGATACGCAGTATTTT
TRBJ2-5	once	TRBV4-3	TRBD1	CASSQSTTGGVETQYF	TGCGCCAGCAGCCAGTCAACAACAGGGGGCGTAGAGACCCAGTACTTC
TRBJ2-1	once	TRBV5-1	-	CASSLLSNPNEQFF	TGCGCCAGCAGCTTGCTCTCCAACCCCAATGAGCAGTTCTTC
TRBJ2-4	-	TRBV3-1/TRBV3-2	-	CASSPRVRRGIQYF	TGTGCCAGCAGCCCCAGGGTCCGCCGGGGCATTCAGTACTTC
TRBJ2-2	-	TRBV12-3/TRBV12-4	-	CATTQGDPGELFF	TGTGCCACCACGCAGGGAGACCCCGGGGAGCTGTTTTTT
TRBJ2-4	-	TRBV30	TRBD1	CAWRRSPGQGLSDFLAKNIQYF	TGTGCCTGGAGGAGATCACCGGGACAGGGACTCTCTGATTTTCTAGCCAAAAACATTCAGTACTTC
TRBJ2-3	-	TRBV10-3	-	CAISESSDTQYF	TGTGCCATCAGTGAGTCGTCAGATACGCAGTATTTT
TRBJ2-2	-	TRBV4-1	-	CASSPVARELFF	TGCGCCAGCAGCCCGGTGGCTAGGGAGCTGTTTTTT
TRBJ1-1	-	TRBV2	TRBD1	CASSAWTGLAAFF	TGTGCCAGCAGTGCCTGGACAGGGCTGGCAGCTTTCTTT
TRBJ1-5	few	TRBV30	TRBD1	CAWSVARGDQPQHF	TGTGCCTGGAGTGTAGCCAGGGGGGATCAGCCCCAGCATTTT
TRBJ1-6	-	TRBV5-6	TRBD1	CASSSQGSSYNSPLHF	TGTGCCAGCAGCTCACAGGGGAGCTCCTATAATTCACCCCTCCACTTT
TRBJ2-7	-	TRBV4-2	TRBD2	CASSQGRLAGSSYEQYF	TGTGCCAGCAGCCAGGGTAGACTAGCGGGGAGCTCCTACGAGCAGTACTTC
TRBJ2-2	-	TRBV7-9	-	CASSLAQGGPLTGELFF	TGTGCCAGCAGCTTAGCGCAGGGGGGGCCTCTCACCGGGGAGCTGTTTTTT
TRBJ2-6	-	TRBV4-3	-	CASSQDLATGANVLTF	TGCGCCAGCAGCCAAGATTTGGCTACCGGGGCCAACGTCCTGACTTTC
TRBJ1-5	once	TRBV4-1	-	CASSQDFRPDQPQHF	TGCGCCAGCAGCCAAGATTTCCGTCCGGATCAGCCCCAGCATTTT
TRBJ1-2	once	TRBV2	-	CASSDTAGAWGYTF	TGTGCCAGCAGTGATACGGCAGGGGCGTGGGGCTACACCTTC
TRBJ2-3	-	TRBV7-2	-	CASSLVRRGGNTQYF	TGTGCCAGCAGCTTAGTTCGGCGTGGTGGAAATACGCAGTATTTT
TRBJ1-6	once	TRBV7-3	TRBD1	CASSTTGGGGSPLHF	TGTGCCAGCAGCACCACAGGGGGAGGTGGTTCACCCCTCCACTTT